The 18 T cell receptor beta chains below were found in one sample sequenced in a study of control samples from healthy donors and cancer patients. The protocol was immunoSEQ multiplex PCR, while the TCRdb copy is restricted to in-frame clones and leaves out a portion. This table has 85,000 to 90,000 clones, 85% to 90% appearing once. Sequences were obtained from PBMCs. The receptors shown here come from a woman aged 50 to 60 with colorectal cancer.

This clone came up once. CDR3 sequence: CARGEGSNYGYTF. CDR3 nucleotide sequence: TGTGCCAGAGGTGAGGGTAGCAACTATGGCTACACCTTC. The chain links TRBV6-5 to TRBJ1-2, with D unclear. The germline CDR1 and CDR2 sequences are MNHEY and SVGAGI. There are 13 residues in the CDR3. Trimming took off 9 bases at V and 2 bases at J, with 13 bases between the two ends.

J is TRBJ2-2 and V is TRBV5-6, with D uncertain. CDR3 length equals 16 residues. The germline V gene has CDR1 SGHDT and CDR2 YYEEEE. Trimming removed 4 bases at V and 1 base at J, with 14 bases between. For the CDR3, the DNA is TGTGCCAGCAGCCAACTGGAGAGGCAGAACACCGGGGAGCTGTTTTTT. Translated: CASSQLERQNTGELFF.

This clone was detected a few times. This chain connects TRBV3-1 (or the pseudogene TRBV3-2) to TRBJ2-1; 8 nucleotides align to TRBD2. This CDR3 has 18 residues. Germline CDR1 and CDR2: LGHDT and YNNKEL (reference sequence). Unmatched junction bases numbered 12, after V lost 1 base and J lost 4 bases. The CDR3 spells CASSQGAGGLRGYNEQFF. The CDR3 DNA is TGTGCCAGCAGCCAAGGCGCGGGAGGCTTAAGGGGATACAATGAGCAGTTCTTC.

The CDR3, as DNA: TGCGCCAGCAGAACGGACGTTTGGAGCTCTGGGGCCAACGTCCTGACTTTC. This gives the protein CASRTDVWSSGANVLTF. The chain recombines TRBV5-1 with TRBJ2-6; D unresolved. CDR1 and CDR2 (germline): SGHRS, YFSETQ. V gave up 5 bases and J gave up 0 bases, with 15 bases separating them. CDR3 length equals 17 residues.

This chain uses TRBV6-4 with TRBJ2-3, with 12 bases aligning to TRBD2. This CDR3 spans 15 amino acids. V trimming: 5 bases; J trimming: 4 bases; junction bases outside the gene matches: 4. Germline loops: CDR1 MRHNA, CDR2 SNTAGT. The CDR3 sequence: CASSRLAGGPDTQYF. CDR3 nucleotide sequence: TGTGCCAGCAGTCGTCTAGCGGGGGGGCCAGATACGCAGTATTTT.

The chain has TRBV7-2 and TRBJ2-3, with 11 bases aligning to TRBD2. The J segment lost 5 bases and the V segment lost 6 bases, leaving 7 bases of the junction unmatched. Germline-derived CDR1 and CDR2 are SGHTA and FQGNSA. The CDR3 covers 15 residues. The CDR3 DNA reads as TGTGCCAGCAGTCTAGCGGGGGGCTGGGGAGATACGCAGTATTTT. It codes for CASSLAGGWGDTQYF.

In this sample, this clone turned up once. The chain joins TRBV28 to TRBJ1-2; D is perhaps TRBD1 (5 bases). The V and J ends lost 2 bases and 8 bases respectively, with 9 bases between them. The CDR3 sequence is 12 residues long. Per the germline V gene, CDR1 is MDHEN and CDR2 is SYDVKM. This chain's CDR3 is CASSLRGRGYTF. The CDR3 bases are TGTGCCAGCAGTTTACGGGGGAGGGGCTACACCTTC.

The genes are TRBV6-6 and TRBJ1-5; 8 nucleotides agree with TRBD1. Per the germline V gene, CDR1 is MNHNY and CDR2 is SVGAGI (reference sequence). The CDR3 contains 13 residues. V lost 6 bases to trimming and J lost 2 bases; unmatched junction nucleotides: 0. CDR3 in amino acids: CASRTGGNQPQHF. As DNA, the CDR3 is TGTGCCAGCAGGACAGGGGGCAATCAGCCCCAGCATTTT.

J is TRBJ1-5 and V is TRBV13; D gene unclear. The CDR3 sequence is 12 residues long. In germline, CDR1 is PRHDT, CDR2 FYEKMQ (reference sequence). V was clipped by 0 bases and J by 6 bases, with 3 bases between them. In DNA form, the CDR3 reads TGTGCCAGCAGCTTAGGCGGTCAGCCCCAGCATTTT. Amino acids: CASSLGGQPQHF. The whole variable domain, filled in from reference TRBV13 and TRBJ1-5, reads AAGVIQSPRHLIKEKRETATLKCYPIPRHDTVYWYQQGPGQDPQFLISFYEKMQSDKGSIPDRFSAQQFSDYHSELNMSSLELGDSALYFCASSLGGQPQHFGDGTRLSIL.

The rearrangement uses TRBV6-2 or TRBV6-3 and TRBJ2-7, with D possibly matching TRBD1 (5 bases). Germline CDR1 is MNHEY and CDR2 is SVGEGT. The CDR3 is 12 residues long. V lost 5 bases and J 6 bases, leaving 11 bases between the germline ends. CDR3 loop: CASSRQGREQYV. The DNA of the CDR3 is TGTGCCAGCAGTCGGCAGGGTCGCGAGCAGTACGTC.

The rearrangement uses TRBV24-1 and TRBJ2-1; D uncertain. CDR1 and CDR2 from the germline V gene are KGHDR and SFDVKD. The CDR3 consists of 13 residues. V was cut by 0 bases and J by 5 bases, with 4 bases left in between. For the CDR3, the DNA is TGTGCCACCAGTGATTTGAAGGACAATGAGCAGTTCTTC. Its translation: CATSDLKDNEQFF.

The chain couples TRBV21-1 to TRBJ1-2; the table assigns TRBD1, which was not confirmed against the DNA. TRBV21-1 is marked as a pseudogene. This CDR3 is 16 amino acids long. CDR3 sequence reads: CASRQDRSNKDYGYTF. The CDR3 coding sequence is TGTGCCAGCAGACAGGACAGGAGTAATAAGGACTATGGCTACACCTTC.

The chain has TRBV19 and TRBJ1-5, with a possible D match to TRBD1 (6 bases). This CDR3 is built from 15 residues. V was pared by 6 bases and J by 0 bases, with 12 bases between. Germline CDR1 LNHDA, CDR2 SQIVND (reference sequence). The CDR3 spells CASSGQSNSNQPQHF. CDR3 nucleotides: TGTGCCAGTAGCGGACAGTCAAATAGCAATCAGCCCCAGCATTTT.

The CDR3 protein is CASSPQTGSNEKLFF. The CDR3 coding sequence is TGCGCCAGCAGCCCCCAAACAGGGTCAAATGAAAAACTGTTTTTT. The chain carries TRBV5-1 and TRBJ1-4, with D tentatively TRBD1 (6 bases). Germline values: CDR1 SGHRS, CDR2 YFSETQ. The CDR3 spans 15 residues. The germline V and J ends were trimmed by 4 bases and 5 bases, with 15 bases remaining between them.

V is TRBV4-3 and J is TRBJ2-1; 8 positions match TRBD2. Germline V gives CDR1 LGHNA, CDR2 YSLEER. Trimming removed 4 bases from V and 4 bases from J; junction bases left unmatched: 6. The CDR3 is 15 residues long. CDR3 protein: CASSPASGGYNEQFF. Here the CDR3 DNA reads TGCGCCAGCAGCCCAGCGAGCGGGGGATACAATGAGCAGTTCTTC.

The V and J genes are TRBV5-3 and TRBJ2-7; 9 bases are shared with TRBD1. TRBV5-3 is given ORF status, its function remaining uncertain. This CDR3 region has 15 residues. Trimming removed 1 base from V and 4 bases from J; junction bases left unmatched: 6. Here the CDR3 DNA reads TGTGCCAGAAGCTTGAGTACAGGGGGCATTTACGAGCAGTACGTC. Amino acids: CARSLSTGGIYEQYV.

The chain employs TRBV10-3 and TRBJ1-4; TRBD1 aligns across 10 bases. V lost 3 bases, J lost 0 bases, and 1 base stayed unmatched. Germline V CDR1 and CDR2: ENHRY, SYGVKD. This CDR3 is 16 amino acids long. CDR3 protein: CAISDGQGATNEKLFF. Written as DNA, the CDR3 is TGTGCCATCAGTGATGGACAGGGGGCAACTAATGAAAAACTGTTTTTT.

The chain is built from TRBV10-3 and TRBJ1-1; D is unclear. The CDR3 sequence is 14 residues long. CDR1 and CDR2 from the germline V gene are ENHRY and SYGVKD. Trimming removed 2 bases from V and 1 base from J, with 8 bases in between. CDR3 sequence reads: CAISEGESNTEAFF. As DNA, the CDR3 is TGTGCCATCAGTGAGGGGGAATCGAACACTGAAGCTTTCTTT.